This T cell receptor (beta chain) came from a study of T cell changes during pregnancy in multiple sclerosis. Assay: immunoSEQ multiplex PCR; the TCRdb copy retains only in-frame clones and omits some. The sample contains tens of thousands of clones, approximately 92% of which appear only once. V dropped 5 bases and J dropped 2; count of bases not matched to a gene: 8. The CDR3 runs 15 residues. Germline V lookup: CDR1 SGHTA, CDR2 FQGNSA. This clonotype was obtained from a female donor with multiple sclerosis, enrolled in a pregnancy study. The input for sequencing was CD4+ T cells from peripheral blood mononuclear cells, taken in the third trimester of pregnancy. V gene TRBV7-2 combines with J gene TRBJ2-5; 7 nucleotides align to TRBD2. CDR3 nucleotides: TGTGCCAGCAGCGTGCGCCTAGCGGAACAAGAGACCCAGTACTTC. Translated: CASSVRLAEQETQYF.